Listed here are 5 T cell receptor beta chains from one sample, sequenced in a study of cytomegalovirus exposure and HLA in healthy donors. The primer mix had 60 Vbeta and 13 Jbeta primers. Sequencing was performed with immunoSEQ multiplex PCR; in TCRdb, only in-frame clones are kept and a portion is missing. Here the sample spans about 110,000 clones, less than 85% being singletons. Source material: PBMCs. Every receptor here comes from a man in his thirties or forties in good health and CMV-seropositive.

This clone was detected a few times. Here the CDR3 DNA reads TGTGCCAGCAGTTTAGCGGAGGGGCTAGGAAACACCATATATTTT. It translates to CASSLAEGLGNTIYF. The chain employs TRBV28 and TRBJ1-3; D perhaps matches TRBD1 (5 bases). V shed 2 bases and J shed 4 bases, with 12 bases lying between them. Looked up from germline, CDR1 is MDHEN and CDR2 is SYDVKM. The CDR3 is made up of 15 amino acids.

The chain uses TRBV5-4 and TRBJ2-1, with TRBD2 matching 12 bases. V trimming: 6 bases; J trimming: 15 bases; junction bases outside the gene matches: 13. Germline lookup yields CDR1 SGHNT and CDR2 YYREEE (reference sequence). The CDR3 is 14 residues long. As DNA, the CDR3 is TGTGCCAGCATGGGTCCTAGCGGGGGGGCCTTGCGGTTCTTC. This codes for CASMGPSGGALRFF.

V and J are TRBV27 and TRBJ2-2; 9 bases agree with TRBD1. Germline V gene sequence: CDR1 MNHEY, CDR2 SMNVEV (reference sequence). The ends lost 6 bases at V and 7 bases at J; junction bases unmatched: 9. CDR3 size: 15 residues. The CDR3 sequence is CASRQQGAGNGELFF. The CDR3 bases are TGTGCCAGCAGGCAACAGGGGGCCGGTAACGGGGAGCTGTTTTTT.

The chain employs TRBV4-1 and TRBJ2-1, with TRBD2 matching 10 bases. The CDR3 has 19 amino acids. Germline V gives CDR1 MGHRA, CDR2 YSYEKL. J lost 6 bases, V lost 0 bases, and 14 bases had no gene match. The CDR3 is CASSQEAGASGGRINEQFF. The CDR3 nucleotides read TGCGCCAGCAGCCAAGAGGCAGGGGCTAGCGGGGGTCGGATCAATGAGCAGTTCTTC.

This chain connects TRBV6-6 to TRBJ1-1; D is perhaps TRBD1 (5 bases). Germline V CDR1 and CDR2: MNHNY, SVGAGI (reference sequence). The CDR3 sequence is 15 residues long. Trimming removed 7 bases at V and 4 bases at J, with 19 bases between. CDR3 loop: CASTTLDPGGTEAFF. CDR3 nucleotide sequence: TGTGCCAGCACTACTTTGGACCCCGGGGGCACTGAAGCTTTCTTT.